One and the same sample provided the 10 T cell receptor beta chains below, sequenced in a study of response to subunit inactivated influenza vaccine (dated by TCRdb to the late 2010s). Library method: RT-PCR. Sequencing used an Illumina HiSeq 2500. TCRdb handled the public reads itself, with Q25 trimming in fastp and clone calling in MiXCR, and kept productive beta chains. Each record represents a unique CDR3 protein, reported with the most common genes and DNA among its rows. The sample has 650,000 to 700,000 distinct CDR3 sequences on record, 15% to 19% of them singletons. The top ten constitute around a tenth of the sample. The sequences come from PBMCs from blood, collected approximately 12 days after vaccination. All receptors derive from a man aged 45-65 years who received an inactivated influenza vaccine. Donor details come from another sample of the same person, matched by shared clones.

The genes are TRBV7-9 and TRBJ1-1; D call uncertain. Trimming shortened V by 0 bases and J by 1 base, and 9 bases separated the two germline ends. This CDR3 comprises 15 residues. Germline CDR1 is SEHNR and CDR2 is FQNEAQ (reference sequence). CDR3 in amino acids: CASSLAGSRNTEAFF. For the CDR3, the DNA is TGTGCCAGCAGCTTAGCGGGATCCAGGAACACTGAAGCTTTCTTT.

The sample holds a few counts of this clonotype. This may be a read error, as it is one base from a much larger clone. V and J are TRBV20-1 and TRBJ1-1, with D possibly being TRBD1 (6 bases). CDR1 and CDR2 from the germline V gene are DFQATT and SNEGSKA (reference sequence). V was pared by 4 bases and J by 1 base, with 7 bases between. The CDR3 consists of 12 residues. DNA of the CDR3: TGCAGTGCTATACAGGGGAACACTGAAGCTTTCTTT. Translated, it gives CSAIQGNTEAFF.

This clonotype was seen only a few times. The CDR3 nucleotides read TGTGCCAGCAGCTTATCGGGACAGGGGGCTGGAGGCAATCAGCCCCAGCATTTT. It codes for CASSLSGQGAGGNQPQHF. The V gene is TRBV7-2, the J gene TRBJ1-5; 12 nucleotides align to TRBD1. CDR1 and CDR2 from the germline V gene are SGHTA and FQGNSA. The CDR3 runs to 18 residues. V was clipped by 2 bases and J by 2 bases; unmatched bases: 7. Full variable domain (missing parts from reference TRBV7-2 and TRBJ1-5): GAGVSQSPSNKVTEKGKDVELRCDPISGHTALYWYRQSLGQGLEFLIYFQGNSAPDKSGLPSDRFSAERTGGSVSTLTIQRTQQEDSAVYLCASSLSGQGAGGNQPQHFGDGTRLSIL.

The genes are TRBV7-2 and TRBJ1-2; D gene uncertain. Germline V gene lookup returns CDR1 SGHTA and CDR2 FQGNSA. This CDR3 contains 16 residues. Deletions cut 5 bases from V and 4 bases from J, with 20 bases between. CDR3 loop: CASSSHWEGPRYGYTF. The CDR3 DNA reads TGTGCCAGCAGCAGCCATTGGGAGGGTCCGCGCTATGGCTACACCTTC.

J is TRBJ1-4 and V is TRBV20-1; 7 bases fit TRBD1. V trimming: 4 bases; J trimming: 7 bases; junction bases outside the gene matches: 9. There are 14 residues in the CDR3. In germline, CDR1 is DFQATT, CDR2 SNEGSKA (reference sequence). The CDR3 DNA is TGCAGTGCTATAAAGACAGGGATGGGTGAAAAACTGTTTTTT. Amino acid sequence: CSAIKTGMGEKLFF.

This clonotype turned up a few times. The chain employs TRBV10-3 and TRBJ2-7; 7 positions match TRBD2. CDR1 is ENHRY, CDR2 SYGVKD, per germline. The CDR3 contains 12 residues. The J segment lost 3 bases and the V segment lost 10 bases, leaving 6 bases of the junction unmatched. In DNA, the CDR3 is TGTGCCAGTGCGGGGGTTAGCTACGAGCAGTACTTC. It translates to CASAGVSYEQYF.

There are a few counts of this clonotype. CDR3 sequence: CASNPFGQGAYEQYF. For the CDR3, the DNA is TGTGCCAGCAACCCATTCGGACAGGGGGCCTACGAGCAGTACTTC. The chain has TRBV28 and TRBJ2-7; TRBD1 agrees at 10 bases. This CDR3 comprises 15 residues. Trimming cost V 7 bases and J 2 bases; bases outside gene matches: 8. Germline CDR1 MDHEN, CDR2 SYDVKM.

In its sample, this clonotype was seen once. V gene TRBV7-9 combines with J gene TRBJ2-6; D remains unclear. Trimming pared 5 bases from V and 4 bases from J, leaving 9 bases between. This CDR3 has 14 amino acids. CDR1 SEHNR and CDR2 FQNEAQ come from the germline V gene (reference sequence). The CDR3 loop is CASSAHGGANVLTF. CDR3 DNA sequence: TGTGCCAGCAGCGCGCATGGGGGGGCCAACGTCCTGACTTTC.

The sample holds many counts of this clonotype. The rearrangement uses TRBV12-5 and TRBJ1-1; D not certain. The germline CDR1 and CDR2 sequences are LGHNT and FRNRAP. This CDR3 is 13 amino acids long. V shed 2 bases and J shed 1 base, with 5 bases lying between them. The CDR3 DNA is TGTGCTAGTGGTTTGCGGGCGAACACTGAAGCTTTCTTT. This codes for CASGLRANTEAFF.

This clonotype showed up just a few times. The chain recombines TRBV24-1 with TRBJ2-2; D perhaps matches TRBD1 (5 bases). CDR3 length: 14 residues. CDR1 is KGHDR and CDR2 is SFDVKD in the germline V gene. The V end lost 6 bases, the J end lost 2 bases, and 9 bases lay between the germline ends. The CDR3 loop reads CATSTTGNTGELFF. The CDR3, as DNA: TGTGCCACCAGTACTACAGGCAACACCGGGGAGCTGTTTTTT.